One and the same sample provided the 8 T cell receptor beta chains below, sequenced in a study of blood T cell repertoires in COVID-19. The protocol was immunoSEQ multiplex PCR, while the TCRdb copy is restricted to in-frame clones and leaves out a portion. The table has 60,000 to 75,000 clones, about four fifths seen once. The sample consisted of peripheral blood. All receptors derive from an elderly woman with acute or convalescent COVID-19.

The gene calls are TRBV10-2 and TRBJ2-5, with 11 bases that match TRBD2. The CDR3 runs to 15 residues. The germline V gene has CDR1 WSHSY and CDR2 SAAADI. The V gene end was trimmed by 4 bases and the J gene end by 5 bases; junction bases not matched to a gene: 6. The CDR3 here is CASSGLAGGGETQYF. The CDR3 DNA reads TGCGCCAGCAGTGGGCTAGCGGGGGGAGGGGAGACCCAGTACTTC.

The chain has TRBV18 and TRBJ1-2; 7 bases are a match to TRBD1. With V trimmed by 3 bases and J by 0 bases, 4 bases remained unmatched. CDR1 KGHSH and CDR2 LQKENI come from the germline V gene. CDR3 length: 15 residues. The CDR3: CASSPGTVSNYGYTF. Here the CDR3 DNA reads TGTGCCAGCTCACCGGGGACAGTCTCTAACTATGGCTACACCTTC.

The rearrangement links TRBV5-1 to TRBJ1-2; D is unclear. Trimming removed 3 bases at V and 4 bases at J, with 13 bases between. The CDR3 contains 14 residues. CDR1 and CDR2 (germline): SGHRS, YFSETQ. The CDR3 sequence: CASSSRQNPYGYTF. The CDR3 DNA reads as TGCGCCAGCAGCTCTCGACAAAACCCCTATGGCTACACCTTC.

The chain recombines TRBV11-3 with TRBJ2-1; D is perhaps TRBD1 (6 bases). V lost 0 bases and J lost 1, with 7 bases in between. The length of the CDR3 is 15 residues. The germline V gene has CDR1 SGHNT and CDR2 YENEEA. The CDR3 region is CASSLDTGSYNEQFF. The CDR3 DNA is TGTGCCAGCAGCTTAGATACAGGGTCCTACAATGAGCAGTTCTTC.

The V and J genes are TRBV18 and TRBJ2-1; a weak D match, TRBD2 (5 bases). This CDR3 has 13 residues. Germline V gene data show CDR1 as KGHSH and CDR2 as LQKENI. The V end was cut by 2 bases, the J end by 6 bases, with 8 bases between. The CDR3 DNA is TGTGCCAGCTCACCAAGAGGGCGCAATGAGCAGTTCTTC. Amino acids: CASSPRGRNEQFF. Filled out from reference TRBV18 and TRBJ2-1, the complete variable domain reads NAGVMQNPRHLVRRRGQEARLRCSPMKGHSHVYWYRQLPEEGLKFMVYLQKENIIDESGMPKERFSAEFPKEGPSILRIQQVVRGDSAAYFCASSPRGRNEQFFGPGTRLTVL.

The chain recombines TRBV5-1 with TRBJ1-4; a weak D match, TRBD1 (5 bases). V was shortened by 5 bases and J by 3 bases, with 20 bases between the two germline ends. In germline, CDR1 is SGHRS, CDR2 YFSETQ. This CDR3 comprises 17 residues. CDR3 DNA sequence: TGCGCCAGCAGGGGTAGTGCAGGGTCGTTGGCTAATGAAAAACTGTTTTTT. The encoded protein is CASRGSAGSLANEKLFF.

The chain employs TRBV6-1 and TRBJ2-1, with TRBD1 matching 7 bases. There are 15 residues in the CDR3. Germline lookup yields CDR1 MNHNS and CDR2 SASEGT. Trimming at V came to 3 bases and at J to 7 bases, leaving 9 bases not matched to a gene. As DNA, the CDR3 is TGTGCCAGCAGTGATGAGTTCCAGGGGGTGAATGAGCAGTTCTTC. It is translated as CASSDEFQGVNEQFF.

This chain links TRBV7-9 with TRBJ2-7; 9 nucleotides match TRBD1. The CDR3 sequence is 16 residues long. V was clipped by 5 bases and J by 4 bases; unmatched bases: 12. Germline CDR1 and CDR2: SEHNR and FQNEAQ (reference sequence). The CDR3 nucleotides read TGTGCCAGCAGCACCCACTACAGGGGGCGCGGGTACGAGCAGTACTTC. Translated, it gives CASSTHYRGRGYEQYF.